The clone carrying this T cell receptor (beta chain) was found a few times. TCRdb recomputed calls from the 5' RACE reads with MiXCR, one row per CDR3 protein. The repertoire holds about 50,000 distinct CDR3 sequences, with 17% as singletons. The CDR3 extends over 15 amino acids. V lost 1 base, J lost 5 bases, and 2 bases stayed unmatched. Germline values: CDR1 SGHDT, CDR2 YYEEEE. The chain is built from TRBV5-6 and TRBJ2-2, with 10 bases fitting TRBD1. The source is a female donor with breast cancer. The sequencing sample was made of naive CD4+ T cells sorted from blood. Indicated subset: naive CD4+ T cells, CD4+CD45RA+CD25-. The CDR3 loop is CASSLRDRGTGELFF. The CDR3 DNA reads as TGTGCCAGCAGCTTGAGGGACAGGGGTACCGGGGAGCTGTTTTTT.